The present entry profiles one T cell receptor (beta chain) with its context. As handled by the study authors: Reference gene primer amplification gave nucleated cell count estimates. This table comes from immunoSEQ multiplex PCR, and its TCRdb copy is limited to in-frame clones, with some not included. That table furnishes V, J and clone size, whereas the DNA furnished D and trimming. The repertoire includes about 310,000 clones, 89% of them detected once, and about 9.9% sits in the top ten. These data originate in a study of blood T cell repertoires in COVID-19. Overall study: T cells, B-cell-depleted T cells, or PBMCs supplied cDNA or gDNA.

Participants were aged roughly 18 to 90 years, lived in around 22 US areas, and enrolled virtually. Germline V gene data show CDR1 as SGHRS and CDR2 as YFSETQ. V gave up 0 bases and J gave up 6 bases, with 7 bases separating them. The CDR3 totals 13 residues. The rearrangement joins TRBV5-1 to TRBJ1-5; D uncertain. This sequence originates from a woman between 35 and 50 years old who had recovered from COVID-19. The sample taken for sequencing was PBMCs or T cells enriched from blood (not recorded which). CDR3: CASSLDGVQPQHF. The CDR3 region has the DNA TGCGCCAGCAGCTTGGACGGGGTTCAGCCCCAGCATTTT.